This T cell receptor beta chain is drawn from a study of shared clonotypes between healthy human individuals. Whole-study findings and limits: Richness estimates generally favored naive over memory subsets.

Turning to this clone: Its antigen is undetermined.

Terminally differentiated effector memory CD45RA+ cells were excluded from the naive CD8 cells, which were CD45RO-negative and positively selected for CCR7. The method was immunoSEQ multiplex PCR; TCRdb's version includes in-frame clones alone and lacks a portion of them. The sample records around 610,000 clones, around 96% being singletons. This sequence was found in a woman aged 30 to 39 in good health. The sample was naive CD8+ T cells sorted from blood.

CDR3 sequence: CASSLMTGRTGELFF. CDR3 DNA sequence: TGTGCCAGCAGCCTTATGACAGGGAGGACCGGGGAGCTGTTTTTT. The chain employs TRBV5-6 and TRBJ2-2, with D tentatively TRBD1 (7 bases). The germline V gene has CDR1 SGHDT and CDR2 YYEEEE. V lost 4 bases and J 5 bases, leaving 15 bases between the germline ends. The CDR3 spans 15 residues.